The T cell receptor beta chain described here comes from a study of blood T cell repertoires in COVID-19. Study-level background: The United States, Italy and Spain supplied acute and convalescent COVID-19 samples. PBMCs, B-cell-depleted T cells, or T cells were the source of the cDNA or gDNA that made up the material.

In the original analysis: Amplification of reference gene primers was used by the study to estimate nucleated cell counts. The repertoire was sequenced with immunoSEQ multiplex PCR; TCRdb's copy has only in-frame clones and lacks some. Clone size and the V and J calls come from that table; the DNA yielded D and trimming. Counted here are roughly 150,000 clones, 84% occurring once; the ten biggest clones make up almost 10%. Germline CDR1 reads KGHSH; CDR2 reads LQKENI. The CDR3 runs to 15 residues. V gave up 5 bases and J gave up 5 bases, with 19 bases separating them. V is TRBV18 and J is TRBJ2-7; D possibly corresponds to TRBD1 (6 bases). This sequence originates from a woman in her forties or fifties with acute or convalescent COVID-19. Sequencing was performed on peripheral blood. CDR3: CASSSTGLGLNEQYF. The DNA of the CDR3 is TGTGCCAGCTCAAGCACAGGGTTGGGGCTGAACGAGCAGTACTTC.